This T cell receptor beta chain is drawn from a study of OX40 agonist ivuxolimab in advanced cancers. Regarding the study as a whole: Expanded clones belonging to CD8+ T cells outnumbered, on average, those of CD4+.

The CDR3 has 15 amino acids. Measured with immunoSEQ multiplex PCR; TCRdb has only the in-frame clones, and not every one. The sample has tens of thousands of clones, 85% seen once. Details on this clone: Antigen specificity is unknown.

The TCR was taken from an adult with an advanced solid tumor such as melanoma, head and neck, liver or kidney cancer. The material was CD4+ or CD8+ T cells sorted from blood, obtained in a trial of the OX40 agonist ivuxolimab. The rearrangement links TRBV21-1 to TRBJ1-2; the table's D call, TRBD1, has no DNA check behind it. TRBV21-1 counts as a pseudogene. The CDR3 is CASSKGVGVSYGYTF. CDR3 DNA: TGTGCCAGCAGCAAGGGCGTGGGCGTAAGCTATGGCTACACCTTC.